Sequencing of this TCR beta chain was carried out in a study of neurological immune-mediated disorders. Study-level findings and limits: Expanded clones shared no CDR3 amino acid sequences across subjects, suggesting private repertoires in all groups. Repertoires from 18 of 34 multiple sclerosis patients grouped phylogenetically into a related-CDR3 cluster, suggesting a possible signature.

Relative to its sample, this clonotype is medium-sized. Its matching antigen is unknown. Time point of the sample: longitudinal time-point 2. Source material was 2 million unsorted PBMCs, stored at -80 °C in RNAlater. As for the cDNA, it was generated by 5'RACE with 10-nucleotide random UMIs. MiXCR was run by TCRdb on the 5' RACE reads, yielding one entry per CDR3 protein. Among tens of thousands of distinct CDR3 sequences listed, 4.5% to 7.5% were seen once. Trimming took off 3 bases at V and 6 bases at J, with 21 bases between the two ends. CDR3 length: 16 residues. The germline V gene has CDR1 SGHKS and CDR2 YYEKEE (reference sequence).

The sequencing input was PBMCs. The TCR sequence derives from an older woman with multiple sclerosis. V gene TRBV5-5 combines with J gene TRBJ1-2, with D possibly being TRBD1 (6 bases). CDR3: CASSSAGTNPYNGYTF. The CDR3 nucleotides are TGTGCCAGCAGCTCGGCCGGGACAAACCCTTATAATGGCTACACCTTC.